The T cell receptor beta chain described here comes from a study of OX40 agonist ivuxolimab in advanced cancers. Using immunoSEQ multiplex PCR, the repertoire was profiled, and TCRdb retains in-frame clones only, with some absent. Of around 13,000 clones listed, 75% to 90% are singletons. Cycle 7 day 1, cycle 4 day 1, and baseline were the timepoints at which blood was sampled. The input for sequencing was CD4+ or CD8+ T cells sorted from blood, taken in a trial of the OX40 agonist ivuxolimab. This sequence was found in an adult with an advanced solid tumor such as melanoma, head and neck, liver or kidney cancer.

The CDR3 reads CASSVAGSSVALPYGYTF. The CDR3 region has the DNA TGTGCCAGCAGCGTAGCGGGATCCTCAGTGGCCCTCCCCTATGGCTACACCTTC. The chain links TRBV9 to TRBJ1-2; D ambiguous. The germline V gene encodes CDR1 SGDLS and CDR2 YYNGEE. The CDR3 runs to 18 residues. Trimming took off 0 bases at V and 4 bases at J, with 22 bases between the two ends.